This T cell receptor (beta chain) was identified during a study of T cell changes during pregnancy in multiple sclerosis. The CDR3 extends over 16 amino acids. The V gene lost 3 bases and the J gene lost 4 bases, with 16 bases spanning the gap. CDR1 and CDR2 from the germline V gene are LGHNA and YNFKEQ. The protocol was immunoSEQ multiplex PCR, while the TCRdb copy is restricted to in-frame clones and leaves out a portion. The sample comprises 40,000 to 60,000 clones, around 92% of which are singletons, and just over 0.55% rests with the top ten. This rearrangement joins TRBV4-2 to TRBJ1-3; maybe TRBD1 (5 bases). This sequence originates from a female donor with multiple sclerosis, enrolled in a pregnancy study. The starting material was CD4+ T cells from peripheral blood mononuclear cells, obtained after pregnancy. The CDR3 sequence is CASSQGPDRGGNTIYF. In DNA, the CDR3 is TGTGCCAGCAGCCAGGGGCCCGACCGGGGGGGAAACACCATATATTTT.